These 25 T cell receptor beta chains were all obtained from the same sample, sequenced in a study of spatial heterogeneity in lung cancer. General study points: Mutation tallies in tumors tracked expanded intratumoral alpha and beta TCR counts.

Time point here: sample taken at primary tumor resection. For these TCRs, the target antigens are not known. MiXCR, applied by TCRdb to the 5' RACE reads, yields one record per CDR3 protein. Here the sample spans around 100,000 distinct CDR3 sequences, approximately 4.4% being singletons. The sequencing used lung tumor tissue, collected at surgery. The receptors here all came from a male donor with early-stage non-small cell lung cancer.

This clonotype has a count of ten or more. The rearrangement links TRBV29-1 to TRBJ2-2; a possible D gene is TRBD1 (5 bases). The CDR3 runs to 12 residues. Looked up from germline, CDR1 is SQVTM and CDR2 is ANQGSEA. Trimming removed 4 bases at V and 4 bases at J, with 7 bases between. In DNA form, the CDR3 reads TGCAGCGTTGCCAGGGTCACCGGGGAGCTGTTTTTT. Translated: CSVARVTGELFF.

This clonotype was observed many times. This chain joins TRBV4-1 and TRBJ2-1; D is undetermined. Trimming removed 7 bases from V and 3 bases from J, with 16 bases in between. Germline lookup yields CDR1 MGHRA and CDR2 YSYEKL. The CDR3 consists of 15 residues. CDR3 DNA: TGCGCCAGCACCAAATTCCTTGTGGGCTACAATGAGCAGTTCTTC. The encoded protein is CASTKFLVGYNEQFF.

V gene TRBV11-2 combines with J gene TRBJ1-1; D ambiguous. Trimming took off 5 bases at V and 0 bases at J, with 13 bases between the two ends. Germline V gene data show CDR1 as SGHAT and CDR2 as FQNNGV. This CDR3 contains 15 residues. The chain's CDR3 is CASSAHRQLNTEAFF. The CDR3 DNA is TGTGCCAGCAGCGCCCATAGGCAGTTGAACACTGAAGCTTTCTTT.

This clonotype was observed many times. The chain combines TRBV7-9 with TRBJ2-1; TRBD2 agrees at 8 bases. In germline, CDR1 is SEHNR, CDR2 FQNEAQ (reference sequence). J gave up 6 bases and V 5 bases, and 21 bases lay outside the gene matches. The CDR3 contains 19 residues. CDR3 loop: CASSPYAVLSGSIGNEQFF. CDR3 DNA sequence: TGTGCCAGCAGCCCCTATGCCGTGTTAAGCGGGAGCATTGGCAATGAGCAGTTCTTC.

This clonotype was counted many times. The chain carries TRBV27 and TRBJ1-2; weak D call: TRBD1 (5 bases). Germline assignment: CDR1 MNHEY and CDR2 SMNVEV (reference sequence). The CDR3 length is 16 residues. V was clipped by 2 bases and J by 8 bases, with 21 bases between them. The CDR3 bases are TGTGCCAGCAGTTTAGTGGGGGACCGACGGCGTTCGGGCTACACCTTC. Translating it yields CASSLVGDRRRSGYTF.

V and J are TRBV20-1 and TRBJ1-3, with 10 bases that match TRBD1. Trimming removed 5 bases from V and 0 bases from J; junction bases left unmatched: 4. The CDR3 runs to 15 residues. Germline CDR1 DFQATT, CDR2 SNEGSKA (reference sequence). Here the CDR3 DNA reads TGCAGTGCTGGGGACAGGGGCAACTCTGGAAACACCATATATTTT. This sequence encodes CSAGDRGNSGNTIYF.

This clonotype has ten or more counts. The chain's CDR3 is CASSRRENTEAFF. The CDR3, as DNA: TGTGCCAGCAGCCGGAGGGAGAACACTGAAGCTTTCTTT. The rearrangement uses TRBV3-1 and TRBJ1-1; D remains unclear. The length of the CDR3 is 13 residues. Trimming pared 4 bases from V and 1 base from J, leaving 7 bases between. From germline, CDR1 is LGHDT and CDR2 YNNKEL (reference sequence).

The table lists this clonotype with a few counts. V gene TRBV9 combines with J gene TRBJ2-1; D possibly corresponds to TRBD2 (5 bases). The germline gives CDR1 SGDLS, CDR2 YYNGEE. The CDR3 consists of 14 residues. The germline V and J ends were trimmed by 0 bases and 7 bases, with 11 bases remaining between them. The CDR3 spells CASSVGLRGNEQFF. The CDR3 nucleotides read TGTGCCAGCAGCGTAGGACTACGTGGGAATGAGCAGTTCTTC.

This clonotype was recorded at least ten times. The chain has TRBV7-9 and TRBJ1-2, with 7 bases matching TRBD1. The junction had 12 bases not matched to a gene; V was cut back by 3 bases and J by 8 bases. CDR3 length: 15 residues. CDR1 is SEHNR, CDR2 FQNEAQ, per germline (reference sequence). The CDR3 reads CASSLAGQELSGYTF. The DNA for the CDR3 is TGTGCCAGCAGCTTGGCCGGACAGGAACTTTCGGGCTACACCTTC.

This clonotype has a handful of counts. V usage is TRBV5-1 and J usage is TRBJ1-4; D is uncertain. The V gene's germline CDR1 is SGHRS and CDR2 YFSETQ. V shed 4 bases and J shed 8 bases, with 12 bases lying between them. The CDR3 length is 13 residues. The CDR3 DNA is TGCGCCAGCAGCCCCGGCCCAGCAGAAAAACTGTTTTTT. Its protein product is CASSPGPAEKLFF.

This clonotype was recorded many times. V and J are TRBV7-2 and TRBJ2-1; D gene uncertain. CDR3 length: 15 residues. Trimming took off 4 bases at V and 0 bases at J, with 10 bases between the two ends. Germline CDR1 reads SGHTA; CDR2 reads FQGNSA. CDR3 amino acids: CASSSQASSYNEQFF. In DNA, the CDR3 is TGTGCCAGCAGCTCGCAGGCTAGCTCCTACAATGAGCAGTTCTTC.

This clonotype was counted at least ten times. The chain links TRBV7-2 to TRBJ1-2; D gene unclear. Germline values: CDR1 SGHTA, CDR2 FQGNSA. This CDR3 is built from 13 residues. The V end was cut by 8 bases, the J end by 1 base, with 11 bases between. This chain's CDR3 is CASGGENNYGYTF. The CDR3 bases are TGTGCCAGCGGCGGTGAAAATAACTATGGCTACACCTTC.

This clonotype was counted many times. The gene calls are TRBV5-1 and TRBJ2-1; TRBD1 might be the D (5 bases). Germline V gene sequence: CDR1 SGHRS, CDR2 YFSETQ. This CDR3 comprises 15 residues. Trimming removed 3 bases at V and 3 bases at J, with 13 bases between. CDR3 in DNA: TGCGCCAGCAGCTCGACAGTACTCCGCTACAATGAGCAGTTCTTC. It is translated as CASSSTVLRYNEQFF.

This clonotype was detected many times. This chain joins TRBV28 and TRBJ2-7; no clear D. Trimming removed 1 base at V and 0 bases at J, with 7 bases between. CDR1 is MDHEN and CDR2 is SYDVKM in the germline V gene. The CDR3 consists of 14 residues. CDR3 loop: CASSLLWGSYEQYF. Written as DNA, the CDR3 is TGTGCCAGCAGTTTATTGTGGGGCTCCTACGAGCAGTACTTC.

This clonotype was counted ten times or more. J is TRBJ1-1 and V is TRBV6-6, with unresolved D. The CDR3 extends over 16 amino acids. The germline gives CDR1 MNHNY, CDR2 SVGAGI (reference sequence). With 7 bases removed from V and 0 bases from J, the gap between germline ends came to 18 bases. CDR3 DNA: TGTGCCAGCACTCTTATGAATGGTGGCATGAACACTGAAGCTTTCTTT. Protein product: CASTLMNGGMNTEAFF.

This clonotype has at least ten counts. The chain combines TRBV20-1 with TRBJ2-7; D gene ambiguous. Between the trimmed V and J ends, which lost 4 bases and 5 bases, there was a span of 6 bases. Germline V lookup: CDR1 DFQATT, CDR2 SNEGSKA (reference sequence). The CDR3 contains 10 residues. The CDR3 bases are TGCAGTGCTAACGGACACGAGCAGTACTTC. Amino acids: CSANGHEQYF.

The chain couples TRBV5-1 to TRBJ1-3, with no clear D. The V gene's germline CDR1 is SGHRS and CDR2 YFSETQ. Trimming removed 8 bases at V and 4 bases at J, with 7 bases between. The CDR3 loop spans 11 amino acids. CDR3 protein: CARRLGNTIYF. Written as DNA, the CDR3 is TGCGCCAGAAGACTCGGAAACACCATATATTTT.

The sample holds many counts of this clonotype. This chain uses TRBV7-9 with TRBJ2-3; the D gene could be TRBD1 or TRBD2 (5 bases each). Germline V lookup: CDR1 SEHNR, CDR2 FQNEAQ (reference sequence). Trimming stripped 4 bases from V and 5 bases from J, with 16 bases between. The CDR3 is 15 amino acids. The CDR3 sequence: CASSSGPPQGDTQYF. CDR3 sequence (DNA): TGTGCCAGCAGCTCGGGACCGCCTCAAGGAGATACGCAGTATTTT. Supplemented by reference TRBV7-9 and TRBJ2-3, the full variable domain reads DTGVSQNPRHKITKRGQNVTFRCDPISEHNRLYWYRQTLGQGPEFLTYFQNEAQLEKSRLLSDRFSAERPKGSFSTLEIQRTEQGDSAMYLCASSSGPPQGDTQYFGPGTRLTVL.

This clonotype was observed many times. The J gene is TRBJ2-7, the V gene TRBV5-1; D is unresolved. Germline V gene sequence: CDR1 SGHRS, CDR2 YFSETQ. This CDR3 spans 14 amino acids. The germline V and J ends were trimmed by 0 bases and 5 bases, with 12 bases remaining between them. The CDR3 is CASSLVVGLHEQYF. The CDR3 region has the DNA TGCGCCAGCAGCTTGGTGGTAGGCCTGCACGAGCAGTACTTC.

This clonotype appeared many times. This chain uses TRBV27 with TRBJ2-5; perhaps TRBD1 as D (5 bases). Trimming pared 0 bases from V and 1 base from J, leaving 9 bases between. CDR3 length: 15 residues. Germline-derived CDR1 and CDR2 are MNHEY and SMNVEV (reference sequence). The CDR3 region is CASSLSGAAQETQYF. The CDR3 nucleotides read TGTGCCAGCAGTTTATCAGGGGCCGCCCAAGAGACCCAGTACTTC.

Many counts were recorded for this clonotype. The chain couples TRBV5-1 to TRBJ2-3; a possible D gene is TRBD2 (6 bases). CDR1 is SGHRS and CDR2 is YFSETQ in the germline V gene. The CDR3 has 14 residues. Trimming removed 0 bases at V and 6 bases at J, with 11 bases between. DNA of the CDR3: TGCGCCAGCAGCTTGGACGGGAGTTACGATACGCAGTATTTT. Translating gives CASSLDGSYDTQYF. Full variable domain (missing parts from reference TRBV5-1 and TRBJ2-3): KAGVTQTPRYLIKTRGQQVTLSCSPISGHRSVSWYQQTPGQGLQFLFEYFSETQRNKGNFPGRFSGRQFSNSRSEMNVSTLELGDSALYLCASSLDGSYDTQYFGPGTRLTVL.

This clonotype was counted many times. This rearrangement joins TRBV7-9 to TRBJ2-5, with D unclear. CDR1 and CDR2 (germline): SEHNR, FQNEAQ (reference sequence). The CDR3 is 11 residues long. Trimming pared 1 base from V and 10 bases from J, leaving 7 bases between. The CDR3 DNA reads TGTGCCAGCAGCTTAGAAGGGAACCAGTACTTC. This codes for CASSLEGNQYF.

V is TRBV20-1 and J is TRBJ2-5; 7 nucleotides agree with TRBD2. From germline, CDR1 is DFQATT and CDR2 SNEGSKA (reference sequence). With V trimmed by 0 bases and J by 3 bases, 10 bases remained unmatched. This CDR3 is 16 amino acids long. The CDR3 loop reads CSARDLPRSGKETQYF. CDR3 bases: TGCAGTGCTAGAGATCTTCCTCGAAGCGGGAAAGAGACCCAGTACTTC.

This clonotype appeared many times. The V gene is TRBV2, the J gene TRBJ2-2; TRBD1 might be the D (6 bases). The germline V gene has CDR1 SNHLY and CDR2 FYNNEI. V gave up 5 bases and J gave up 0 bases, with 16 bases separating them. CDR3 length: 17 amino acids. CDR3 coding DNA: TGTGCCAGCAGTTTTAACAGGGTCGGGTCGAACACCGGGGAGCTGTTTTTT. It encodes CASSFNRVGSNTGELFF.

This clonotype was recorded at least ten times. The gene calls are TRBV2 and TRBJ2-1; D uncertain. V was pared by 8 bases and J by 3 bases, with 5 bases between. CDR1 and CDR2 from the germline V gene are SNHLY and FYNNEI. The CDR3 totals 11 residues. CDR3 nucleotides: TGTGCCAGCCTCCTCTACAATGAGCAGTTCTTC. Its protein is CASLLYNEQFF.